The table lists the clone carrying this T cell receptor beta chain with a few counts. Its antigen is still unknown. These data are taken from a study of cytomegalovirus exposure and HLA in healthy donors. Study-wide results and caveats: In vitro checks showed that a few CMV-associated chains really do target CMV antigens. Later work found that TCR association rates differed between HLA loci; DRB1 had the most and HLA-C the fewest.

PCR used 60 Vbeta primers and 13 Jbeta primers. Assay used: immunoSEQ multiplex PCR; TCRdb lists only in-frame clones, some missing. The sample yields some 150,000 clones, 60% to 80% seen once. Unmatched junction bases numbered 4, after V lost 5 bases and J lost 1 base. In germline, CDR1 is KGHSH, CDR2 LQKENI. There are 14 residues in the CDR3. V and J are TRBV18 and TRBJ1-1; TRBD1 matches 7 bases. Sequences were obtained from PBMCs. This TCR derives from a man between 18 and 35 years old in good health and CMV-seropositive. The CDR3 DNA sequence: TGTGCCAGCTCAGACAGGGCGAAGAACACTGAAGCTTTCTTT. As protein: CASSDRAKNTEAFF.